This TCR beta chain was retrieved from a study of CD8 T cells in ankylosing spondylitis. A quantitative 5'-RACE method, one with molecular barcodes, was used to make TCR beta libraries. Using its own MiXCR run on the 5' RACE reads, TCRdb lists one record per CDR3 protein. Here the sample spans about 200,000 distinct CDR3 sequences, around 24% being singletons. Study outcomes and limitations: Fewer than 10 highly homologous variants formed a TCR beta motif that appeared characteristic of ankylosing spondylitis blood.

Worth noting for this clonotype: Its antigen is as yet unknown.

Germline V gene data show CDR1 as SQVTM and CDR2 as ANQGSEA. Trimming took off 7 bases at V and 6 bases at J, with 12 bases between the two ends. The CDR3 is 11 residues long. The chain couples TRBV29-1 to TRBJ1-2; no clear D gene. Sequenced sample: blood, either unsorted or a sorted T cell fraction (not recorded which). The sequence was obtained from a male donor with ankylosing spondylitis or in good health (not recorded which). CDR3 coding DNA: TGCAGCGCGGGCTCGGAAGATGGCTACACCTTC. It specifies CSAGSEDGYTF. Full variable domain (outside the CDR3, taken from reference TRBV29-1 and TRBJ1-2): SAVISQKPSRDICQRGTSLTIQCQVDSQVTMMFWYRQQPGQSLTLIATANQGSEATYESGFVIDKFPISRPNLTFSTLTVSNMSPEDSSIYLCSAGSEDGYTFGSGTRLTVV.